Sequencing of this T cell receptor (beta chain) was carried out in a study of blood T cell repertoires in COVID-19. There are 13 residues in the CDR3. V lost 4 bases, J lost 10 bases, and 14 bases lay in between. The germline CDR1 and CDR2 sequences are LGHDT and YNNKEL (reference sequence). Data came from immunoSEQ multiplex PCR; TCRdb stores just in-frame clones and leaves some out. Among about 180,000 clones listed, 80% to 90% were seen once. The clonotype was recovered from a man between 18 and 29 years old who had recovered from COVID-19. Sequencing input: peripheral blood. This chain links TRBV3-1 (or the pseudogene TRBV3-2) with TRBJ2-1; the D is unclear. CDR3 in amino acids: CASSPSRLGEQFF. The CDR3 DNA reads TGTGCCAGCAGCCCTTCTCGCCTGGGCGAGCAGTTCTTC.